The present entry profiles one TCR beta chain with its context. Per the germline V gene, CDR1 is SEHNR and CDR2 is FQNEAQ (reference sequence). This CDR3 is 14 amino acids long. The ends lost 6 bases at V and 4 bases at J; junction bases unmatched: 5. This sample is part of a study of T cells in Graves' hyperthyroidism and ophthalmopathy. Each diagnosis was grounded in clinical symptoms, serum thyroxine and TRAb, thyroid ultrasound, and orbital computed tomography. Using RNA transcripts as the source, TCR beta CDR3 regions were amplified. First-round RT-PCR targeting the TCR CDR3 was performed with the HTBI primer set. TCRdb re-analysed the multiplex PCR reads in MiXCR, keeping a single row per CDR3 protein. The data show about 380,000 distinct CDR3 sequences, 14% seen once.

The clonotype comes from a woman in her sixties or seventies with Graves' hyperthyroidism. The chain couples TRBV7-9 to TRBJ2-2; 7 bases fit TRBD1. Source material: blood. CDR3 nucleotides: TGTGCCAGCAGGCCCGGGACAGCCACCGGGGAGCTGTTTTTT. Translation gives CASRPGTATGELFF. The variable domain in full, with the rest retrieved from reference TRBV7-9 and TRBJ2-2, is DTGVSQNPRHKITKRGQNVTFRCDPISEHNRLYWYRQTLGQGPEFLTYFQNEAQLEKSRLLSDRFSAERPKGSFSTLEIQRTEQGDSAMYLCASRPGTATGELFFGEGSRLTVL.